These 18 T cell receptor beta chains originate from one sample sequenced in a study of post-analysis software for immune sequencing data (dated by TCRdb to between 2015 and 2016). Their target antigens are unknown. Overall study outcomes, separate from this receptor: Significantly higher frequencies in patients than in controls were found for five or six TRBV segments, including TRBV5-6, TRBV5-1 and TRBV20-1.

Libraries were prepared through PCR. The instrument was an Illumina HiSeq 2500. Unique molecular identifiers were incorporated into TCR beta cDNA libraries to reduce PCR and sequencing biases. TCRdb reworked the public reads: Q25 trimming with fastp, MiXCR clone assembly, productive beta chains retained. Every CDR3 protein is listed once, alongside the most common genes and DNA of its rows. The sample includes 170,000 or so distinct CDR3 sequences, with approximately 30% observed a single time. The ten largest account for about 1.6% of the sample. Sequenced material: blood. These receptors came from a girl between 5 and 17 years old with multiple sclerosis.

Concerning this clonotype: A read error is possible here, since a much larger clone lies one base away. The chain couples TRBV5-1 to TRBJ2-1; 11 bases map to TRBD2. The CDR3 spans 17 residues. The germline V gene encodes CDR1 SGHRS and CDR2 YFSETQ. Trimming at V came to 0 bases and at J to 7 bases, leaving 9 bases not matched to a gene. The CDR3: CASSLDPLAGVRNEQFF. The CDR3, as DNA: TGCGCCAGCAGCTTGGATCCACTAGCGGGAGTACGGAATGAGCAGTTCTTC.

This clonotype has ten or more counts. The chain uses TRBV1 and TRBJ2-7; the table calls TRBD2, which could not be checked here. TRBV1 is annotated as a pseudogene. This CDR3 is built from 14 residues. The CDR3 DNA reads TGCACCAGCAGCCAGACTCGGGAGACCTACGAGCAGTACTTC. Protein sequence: CTSSQTRETYEQYF.

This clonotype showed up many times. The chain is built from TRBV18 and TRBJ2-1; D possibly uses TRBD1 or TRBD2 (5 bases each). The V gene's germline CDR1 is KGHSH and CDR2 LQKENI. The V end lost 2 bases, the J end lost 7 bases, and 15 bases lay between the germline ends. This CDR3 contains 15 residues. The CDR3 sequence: CASSPGGRTPNEQFF. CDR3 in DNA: TGTGCCAGCTCACCAGGAGGCAGGACACCGAATGAGCAGTTCTTC.

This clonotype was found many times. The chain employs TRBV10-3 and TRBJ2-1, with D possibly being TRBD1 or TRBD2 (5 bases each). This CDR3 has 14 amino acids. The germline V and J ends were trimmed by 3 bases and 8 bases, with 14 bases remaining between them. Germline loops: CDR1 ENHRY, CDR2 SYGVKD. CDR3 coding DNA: TGTGCCATCAGTGAAGTTCTAGTGGGGGATGAGCAGTTCTTC. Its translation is CAISEVLVGDEQFF.

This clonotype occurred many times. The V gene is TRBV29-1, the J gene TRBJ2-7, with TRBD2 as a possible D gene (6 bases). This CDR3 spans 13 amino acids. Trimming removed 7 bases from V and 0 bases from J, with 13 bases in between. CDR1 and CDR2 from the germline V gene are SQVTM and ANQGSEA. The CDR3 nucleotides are TGCAGCGCGGAACTGGACTACTCCTACGAGCAGTACTTC. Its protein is CSAELDYSYEQYF.

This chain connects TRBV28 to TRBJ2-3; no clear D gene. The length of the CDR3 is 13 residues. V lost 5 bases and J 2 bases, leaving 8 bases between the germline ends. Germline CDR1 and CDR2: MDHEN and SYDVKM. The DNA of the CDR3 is TGTGCCAGCAGTGGACCCGACACAGATACGCAGTATTTT. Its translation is CASSGPDTDTQYF.

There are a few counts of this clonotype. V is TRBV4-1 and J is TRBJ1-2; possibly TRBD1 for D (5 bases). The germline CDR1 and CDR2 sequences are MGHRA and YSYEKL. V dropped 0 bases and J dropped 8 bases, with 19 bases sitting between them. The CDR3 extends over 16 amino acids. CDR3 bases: TGCGCCAGCAGCCAAGATATTCAGGCCAGGGTAAAGGGCTACACCTTC. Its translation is CASSQDIQARVKGYTF.

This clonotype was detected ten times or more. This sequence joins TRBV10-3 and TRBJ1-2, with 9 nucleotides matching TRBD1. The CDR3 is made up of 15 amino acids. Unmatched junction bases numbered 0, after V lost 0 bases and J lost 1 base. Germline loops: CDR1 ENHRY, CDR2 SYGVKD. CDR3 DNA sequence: TGTGCCATCAGTGAGTCGACAGGGGGTAACTATGGCTACACCTTC. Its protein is CAISESTGGNYGYTF.

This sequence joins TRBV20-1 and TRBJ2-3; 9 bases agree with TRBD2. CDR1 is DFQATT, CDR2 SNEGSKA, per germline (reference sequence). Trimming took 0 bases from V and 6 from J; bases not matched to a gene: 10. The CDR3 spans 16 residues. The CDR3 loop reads CSARDSQREVMDTQYF. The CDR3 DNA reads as TGCAGTGCTAGAGACTCGCAGCGGGAGGTTATGGATACGCAGTATTTT.

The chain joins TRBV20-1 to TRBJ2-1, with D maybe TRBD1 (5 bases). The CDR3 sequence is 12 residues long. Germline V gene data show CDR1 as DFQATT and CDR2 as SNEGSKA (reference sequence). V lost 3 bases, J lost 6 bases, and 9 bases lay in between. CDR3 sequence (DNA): TGCAGTGCTAGCTCTGGGGCCAATGAGCAGTTCTTC. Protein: CSASSGANEQFF.

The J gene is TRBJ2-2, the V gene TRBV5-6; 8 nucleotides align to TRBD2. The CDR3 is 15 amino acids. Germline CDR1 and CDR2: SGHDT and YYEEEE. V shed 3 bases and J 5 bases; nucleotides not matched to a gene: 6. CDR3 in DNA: TGTGCCAGCAGCTCTAAGGCGGGAGGTACCGGGGAGCTGTTTTTT. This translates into CASSSKAGGTGELFF.

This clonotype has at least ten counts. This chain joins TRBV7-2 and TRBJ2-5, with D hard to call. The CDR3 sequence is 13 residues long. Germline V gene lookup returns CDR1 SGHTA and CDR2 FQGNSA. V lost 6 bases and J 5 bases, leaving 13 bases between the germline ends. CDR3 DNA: TGTGCCAGCAGACGAGATTCGGTTGAGACCCAGTACTTC. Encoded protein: CASRRDSVETQYF.

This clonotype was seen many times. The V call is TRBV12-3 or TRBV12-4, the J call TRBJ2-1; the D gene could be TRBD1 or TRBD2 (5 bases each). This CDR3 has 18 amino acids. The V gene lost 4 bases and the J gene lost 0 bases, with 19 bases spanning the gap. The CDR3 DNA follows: TGTGCCAGCAGTTCCCGCCCCTGGGGGTACCGCTCCTACAATGAGCAGTTCTTC. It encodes CASSSRPWGYRSYNEQFF.

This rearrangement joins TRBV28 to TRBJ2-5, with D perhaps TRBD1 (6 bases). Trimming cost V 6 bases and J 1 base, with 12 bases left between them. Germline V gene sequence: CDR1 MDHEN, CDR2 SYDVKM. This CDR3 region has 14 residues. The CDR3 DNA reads TGTGCCAGCAGGTTGGACAGTTCCCAAGAGACCCAGTACTTC. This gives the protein CASRLDSSQETQYF.

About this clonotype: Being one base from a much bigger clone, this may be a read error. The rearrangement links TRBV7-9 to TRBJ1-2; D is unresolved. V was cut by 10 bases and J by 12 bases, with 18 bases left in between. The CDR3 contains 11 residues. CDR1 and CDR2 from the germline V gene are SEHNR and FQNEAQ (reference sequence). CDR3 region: CAITLAGGNTF. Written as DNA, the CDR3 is TGTGCCATCACGTTGGCCGGCGGGAACACCTTC.

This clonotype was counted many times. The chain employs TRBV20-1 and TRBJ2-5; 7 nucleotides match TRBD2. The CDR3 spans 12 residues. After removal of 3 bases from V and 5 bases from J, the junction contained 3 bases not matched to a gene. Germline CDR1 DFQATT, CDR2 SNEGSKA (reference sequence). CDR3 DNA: TGCAGTGCTAGCCCCGGGAGGGAGACCCAGTACTTC. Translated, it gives CSASPGRETQYF.

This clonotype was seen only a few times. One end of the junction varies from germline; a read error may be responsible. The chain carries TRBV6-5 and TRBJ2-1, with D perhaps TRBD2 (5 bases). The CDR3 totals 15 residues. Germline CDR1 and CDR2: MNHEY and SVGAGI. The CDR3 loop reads CTSSPEGALHNEQFF. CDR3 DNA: TGTACCAGCAGTCCCGAGGGAGCGCTCCACAATGAGCAGTTCTTC.

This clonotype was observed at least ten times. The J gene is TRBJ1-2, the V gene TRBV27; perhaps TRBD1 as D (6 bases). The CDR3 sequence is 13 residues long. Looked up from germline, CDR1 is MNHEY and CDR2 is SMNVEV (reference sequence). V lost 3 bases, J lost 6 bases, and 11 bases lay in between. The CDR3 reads CASSFGGRNGYTF. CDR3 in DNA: TGTGCCAGCAGTTTTGGGGGGCGGAATGGCTACACCTTC.